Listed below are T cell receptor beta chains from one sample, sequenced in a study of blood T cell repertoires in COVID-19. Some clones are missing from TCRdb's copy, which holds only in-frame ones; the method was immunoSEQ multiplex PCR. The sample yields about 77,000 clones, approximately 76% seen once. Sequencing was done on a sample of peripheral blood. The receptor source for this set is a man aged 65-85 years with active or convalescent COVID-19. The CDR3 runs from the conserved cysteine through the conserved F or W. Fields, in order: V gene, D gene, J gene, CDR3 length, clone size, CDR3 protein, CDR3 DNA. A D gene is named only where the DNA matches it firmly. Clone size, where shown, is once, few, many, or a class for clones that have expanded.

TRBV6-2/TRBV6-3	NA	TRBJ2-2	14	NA	CASSYWAATGELFF	TGTGCCAGCAGTTACTGGGCAGCAACCGGGGAGCTGTTTTTT
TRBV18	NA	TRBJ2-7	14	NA	CASSPLTTSREQYF	TGTGCCAGCTCACCACTCACTACCAGCCGCGAGCAGTACTTC
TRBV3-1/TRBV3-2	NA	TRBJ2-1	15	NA	CASSQDYLAVNEQFF	TGTGCCAGCAGCCAAGATTACCTGGCAGTCAATGAGCAGTTCTTC
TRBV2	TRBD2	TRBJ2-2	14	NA	CASSTGLAGGELFF	TGTGCCAGCAGTACGGGACTAGCGGGCGGGGAGCTGTTTTTT
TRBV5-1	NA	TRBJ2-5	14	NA	CASRTGTSQETQYF	TGCGCCAGCAGAACCGGGACTTCTCAAGAGACCCAGTACTTC
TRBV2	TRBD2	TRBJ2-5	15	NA	CASSDLSGGRETQYF	TGTGCCAGCAGTGACTTGTCGGGGGGGCGGGAGACCCAGTACTTC
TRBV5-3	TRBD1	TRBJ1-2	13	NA	CARSPTGHEGYTF	TGTGCCAGAAGCCCGACAGGGCATGAGGGCTACACCTTC
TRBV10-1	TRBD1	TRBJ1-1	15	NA	CASTLSGTGLPEAFF	TGCGCCAGCACACTATCGGGGACAGGGCTTCCTGAAGCTTTCTTT
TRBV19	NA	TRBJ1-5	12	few	CASRSGLQPQHF	TGTGCCAGTAGATCTGGGCTACAGCCCCAGCATTTT
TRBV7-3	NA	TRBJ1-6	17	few	CASSLRTVRRYNSPLHF	TGTGCCAGCAGCTTAAGGACAGTGAGACGGTATAATTCACCCCTCCACTTT
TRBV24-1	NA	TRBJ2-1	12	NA	CATSDLIDEQFF	TGTGCCACCAGTGATTTAATAGATGAGCAGTTCTTC
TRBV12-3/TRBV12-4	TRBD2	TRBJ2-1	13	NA	CASREGLAGEQFF	TGTGCCAGCAGGGAGGGACTAGCAGGTGAGCAGTTCTTC
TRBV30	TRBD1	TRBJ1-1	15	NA	CAWSVQGGAYTEAFF	TGTGCCTGGAGTGTACAAGGGGGCGCGTACACTGAAGCTTTCTTT
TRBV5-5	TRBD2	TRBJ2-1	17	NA	CASSVGLAGGFYNEQFF	TGTGCCAGCAGCGTGGGACTAGCGGGGGGTTTTTACAATGAGCAGTTCTTC
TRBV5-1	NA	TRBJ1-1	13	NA	CASSSGVGTEAFF	TGCGCCAGCAGCTCAGGGGTAGGAACTGAAGCTTTCTTT
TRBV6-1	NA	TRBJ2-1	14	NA	CASSEAGLAYEQFF	TGTGCCAGCAGTGAAGCGGGCCTAGCGTATGAGCAGTTCTTC
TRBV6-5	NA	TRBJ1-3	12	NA	CASMETDLAIYF	TGTGCCAGCATGGAGACGGATTTGGCCATATATTTT
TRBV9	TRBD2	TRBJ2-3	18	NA	CASSGGRGAGGFADTQYF	TGTGCCAGCAGCGGAGGCCGGGGAGCGGGGGGTTTCGCAGATACGCAGTATTTT
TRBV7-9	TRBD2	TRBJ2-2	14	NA	CASRRAGATGELFF	TGTGCCAGCAGACGAGCGGGAGCCACCGGGGAGCTGTTTTTT
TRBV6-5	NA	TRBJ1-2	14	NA	CASSVPGRSMGYTF	TGTGCCAGCTCCGTTCCAGGCCGATCCATGGGCTACACCTTC
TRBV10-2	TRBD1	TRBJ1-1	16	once	CASLVNRGSMNTEAFF	TGCGCCAGCTTGGTAAACAGGGGGTCCATGAACACTGAAGCTTTCTTT
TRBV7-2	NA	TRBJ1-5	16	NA	CASSLVAGHSNQPQHF	TGTGCCAGCAGCTTAGTGGCAGGGCATAGCAATCAGCCCCAGCATTTT
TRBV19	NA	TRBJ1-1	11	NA	CASRKGQEAFF	TGTGCCTCGAGGAAGGGGCAGGAAGCTTTCTTT
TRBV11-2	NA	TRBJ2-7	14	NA	CASKAGHSSYEQYF	TGTGCCAGCAAGGCAGGGCACTCCTCCTACGAGCAGTACTTC
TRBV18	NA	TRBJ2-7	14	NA	CASSSEQVSYEQYF	TGTGCCAGCTCTTCGGAACAGGTCTCCTACGAGCAGTACTTC
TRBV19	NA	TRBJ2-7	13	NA	CASRGNGVYEQYF	TGTGCCAGTAGGGGAAACGGGGTCTACGAGCAGTACTTC
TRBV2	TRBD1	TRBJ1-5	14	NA	CASSDPTGDQPQHF	TGTGCCAGCAGTGACCCCACAGGGGATCAGCCCCAGCATTTT
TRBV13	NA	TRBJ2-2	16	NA	CASSPTRHFRSGELFF	TGTGCCAGCAGCCCGACCCGACATTTTCGTTCCGGGGAGCTGTTTTTT
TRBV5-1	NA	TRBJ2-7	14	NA	CASSLDRTEGEQYF	TGCGCCAGCAGCTTGGATCGGACAGAGGGCGAGCAGTACTTC
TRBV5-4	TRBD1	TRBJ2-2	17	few	CASSRRSQGSGGGELFF	TGTGCCAGCAGCCGACGTTCCCAGGGGTCAGGGGGCGGGGAGCTGTTTTTT
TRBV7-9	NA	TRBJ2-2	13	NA	CASSLPGAGELFF	TGTGCCAGCAGCTTACCAGGGGCCGGGGAGCTGTTTTTT